This paragraph reports one T cell receptor (beta chain). Its antigen is undetermined. TCRdb's copy holds only in-frame clones and misses some; the assay was immunoSEQ multiplex PCR. The sample contains about 79,000 clones, about 80% of which appear only once. The data belong to a study of OX40 agonist ivuxolimab in advanced cancers. Study at large: Prior therapy, whether anti-PD-1, anti-PD-L1 or anti-CTLA-4, was allowed, and approximately 40% had some.

The V gene's germline CDR1 is SNHLY and CDR2 FYNNEI. The CDR3 extends over 15 amino acids. The trim removed 1 base at V and 6 bases at J, leaving 3 bases unmatched. Exclusion of a patient followed from autoimmune disease history or systemic immunosuppression. Regarding the study as a whole: The work left the antigen specificity of expanded peripheral T cells undetermined. On average, a greater number of expanded clones characterised CD8+ T cells relative to CD4+.

V gene TRBV2 combines with J gene TRBJ1-5; 10 positions match TRBD1. Sample: CD4+ or CD8+ T cells sorted from blood, taken in a trial of the OX40 agonist ivuxolimab. This clonotype was sampled from an adult with an advanced solid tumor such as melanoma, head and neck, liver or kidney cancer. DNA for the CDR3: TGTGCCAGCAGTGAAGGAAGGGACAGGGGTCAGCCCCAGCATTTT. It codes for CASSEGRDRGQPQHF.